A selection of T cell receptor beta chains follows, all from one sample in a study of neurological immune-mediated disorders. From the 5' RACE reads, TCRdb called clonotypes with MiXCR, one entry per CDR3 protein. Here the sample spans 45,000 to 55,000 distinct CDR3 sequences, about 4.1% being singletons. Sequencing was carried out using PBMCs. The receptors were sampled from a man aged 60 to 69 with multiple sclerosis. Each CDR3 is given with its conserved first and last residue. D genes are given only for firm matches. Size is omitted from some rows. Given values are once, few, many or a class for expanded clones.

d_call clone_size j_call v_call cdr3_nt cdr3_aa
NA many TRBJ2-3 TRBV7-2 TGTGCCAGCAGCTTCAAGGGGGATACGCAGTATTTT CASSFKGDTQYF
NA many TRBJ1-1 TRBV20-1 TGCAGTGCTAGCCGATCCGGGCCGAACACTGAAGCTTTCTTT CSASRSGPNTEAFF
NA NA TRBJ1-1 TRBV3-1 TGTGCCAGCAGCCAAGGAATGCAAAAAAGGGAGGAAGCTTTCTTT CASSQGMQKREEAFF
NA many TRBJ2-1 TRBV20-1 TGCAGTGCTAGAGATGGCCAGCGGGCTTACAATGAGCAGTTCTTC CSARDGQRAYNEQFF
TRBD2 many TRBJ2-1 TRBV20-1 TGCAGTGCTAGAGAGGGACTAGCGGGGCACAATGAGCAGTTCTTC CSAREGLAGHNEQFF
TRBD2 NA TRBJ2-1 TRBV12-3/TRBV12-4 TGTGCCAGCAGTGCTAGGACTAGCGGGTTCCCCTCCTACAATGAGCAGTTCTTC CASSARTSGFPSYNEQFF
TRBD2 many TRBJ2-7 TRBV7-9 TGTGCCAGCAGCTTAGTAGTTAGCGGGAGTTACGAGCAGTACTTC CASSLVVSGSYEQYF
NA many TRBJ1-5 TRBV18 TGTGCCAGCTCACCGGCCAGGGGAAATCAGCCCCAGCATTTT CASSPARGNQPQHF
NA many TRBJ1-2 TRBV27 TGTGCCAGCAGTTTGGGCCAGGGAAGTGGCTACACCTTC CASSLGQGSGYTF
NA many TRBJ2-3 TRBV5-1 TGCGCCAGCAGCTCCCTGGGATTAGGGGGAGATACGCAGTATTTT CASSSLGLGGDTQYF
NA many TRBJ1-1 TRBV29-1 TGCAGCGCTGTCAACACGGGGGGCAACACTGAAGCTTTCTTT CSAVNTGGNTEAFF
NA many TRBJ1-2 TRBV12-3/TRBV12-4 TGTGCCAGCAACATCAACGGGCGTGGCTACACCTTC CASNINGRGYTF
NA many TRBJ1-1 TRBV5-1 TGCGCCAGCAGCCCGGGAGGAACGGAGGACACTGAAGCTTTCTTT CASSPGGTEDTEAFF
NA few TRBJ2-7 TRBV15 TGTGCCACCAGCAGAGACCCTACCTACGAGCAGTACTTC CATSRDPTYEQYF
NA many TRBJ1-5 TRBV12-3/TRBV12-4 TGTGCCAGCAGGGGTACGCCTAGCAATCAGCCCCAGCATTTT CASRGTPSNQPQHF
NA many TRBJ1-1 TRBV7-2 TGTGCCAGCAGCTTAGAATTCTTTCAGGCTGAAGCTTTCTTT CASSLEFFQAEAFF
TRBD2 many TRBJ2-1 TRBV7-9 TGTGCCAGCAGCGTCCAAAGGACGGCGGGAGCCGATAATGAGCAGTTCTTC CASSVQRTAGADNEQFF
NA many TRBJ2-5 TRBV11-3 TGTGCCAGTCAACAGGGAGACGAGACCCAGTACTTC CASQQGDETQYF
TRBD1 many TRBJ1-2 TRBV29-1 TGCAGCGTGATGACAGGGCCTAACTATGGCTACACCTTC CSVMTGPNYGYTF